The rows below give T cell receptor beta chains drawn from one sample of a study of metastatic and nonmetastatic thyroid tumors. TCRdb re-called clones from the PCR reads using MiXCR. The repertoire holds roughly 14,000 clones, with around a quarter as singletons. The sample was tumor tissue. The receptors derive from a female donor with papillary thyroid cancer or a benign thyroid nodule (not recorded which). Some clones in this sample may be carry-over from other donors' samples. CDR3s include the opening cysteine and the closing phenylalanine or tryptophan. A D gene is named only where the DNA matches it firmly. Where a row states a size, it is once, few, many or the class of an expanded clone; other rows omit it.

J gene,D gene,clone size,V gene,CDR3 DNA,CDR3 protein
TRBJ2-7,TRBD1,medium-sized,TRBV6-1,TGTGCCAGCGCGGGCGGGACAGGGGACATCTACGAGCAGTACTTC,CASAGGTGDIYEQYF
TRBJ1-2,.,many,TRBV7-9,TGTGCCAGCCGCCGCAGTTCGACTAACTATGGCTACACCTTC,CASRRSSTNYGYTF
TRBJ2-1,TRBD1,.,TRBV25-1,TGTGCCAGCAGTGAAGAGGACAGGTACAATGAGCAGTTCTTC,CASSEEDRYNEQFF
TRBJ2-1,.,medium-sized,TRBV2,TGTGCCAGCAGTGTACGCCGGGACTATGAGCAGTTCTTC,CASSVRRDYEQFF
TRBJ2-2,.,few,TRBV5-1,TGCGCCAGCAGCTTGTTCAGGGCCTTCACCGGGGAGCTGTTTTTT,CASSLFRAFTGELFF
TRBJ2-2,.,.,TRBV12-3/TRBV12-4,TGTGCCAGCAGTTTGGCCCACAACACCGGGGAGCTGTTTTTT,CASSLAHNTGELFF
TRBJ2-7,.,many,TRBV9,TGTGCCAGCAGCTCTTCTCAAATACAAAACGAGCAGTACTTC,CASSSSQIQNEQYF
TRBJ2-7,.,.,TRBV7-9,TGTGCCAGCAGCTTCGGAAGGGACTACGAGCAGTACTTC,CASSFGRDYEQYF
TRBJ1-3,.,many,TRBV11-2,TGTGCCAGCAGTGAGTTTGTCGTGGCTGGAAACACCATATATTTT,CASSEFVVAGNTIYF
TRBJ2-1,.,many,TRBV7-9,TGTGCCAGCAGCGGGGGGCGTGAGCAGTTCTTC,CASSGGREQFF
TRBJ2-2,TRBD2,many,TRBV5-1,TGCGCCAGCAGCTTGGGGGAGCGGGAGCCCCCCGGGGAGCTGTTTTTT,CASSLGEREPPGELFF
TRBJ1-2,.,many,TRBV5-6,TGTGCCAGCAGCCTAAGTCTAATAACATATGGCTACACCTTC,CASSLSLITYGYTF
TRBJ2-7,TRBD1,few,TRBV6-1,TGTGCCAGCAGTTTTTGGGACAGGTCAAACTACGAGCAGTACTTC,CASSFWDRSNYEQYF
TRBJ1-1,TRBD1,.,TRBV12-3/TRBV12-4,TGTGCCAGCCGAGGACAGGTAGGCACTGAAGCTTTCTTT,CASRGQVGTEAFF
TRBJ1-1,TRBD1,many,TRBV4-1,TGCGCCAGCAGTACCCCGGGACAGCGTACTAATGAAGCTTTCTTT,CASSTPGQRTNEAFF
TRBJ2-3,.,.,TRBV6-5,TGTGCCAGCAGTTACAAGGGAGAGGCATATACTCAGTATTTT,CASSYKGEAYTQYF
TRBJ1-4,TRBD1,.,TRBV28,TGTGCCAGCAGTTTATCCTCGACAGGGCTGGGCAGCGCAAAACTGTTTTTT,CASSLSSTGLGSAKLFF
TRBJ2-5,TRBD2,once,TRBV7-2,TGTGCCAGCAGCCCGGGGACTAGCGGGAGGTTAGAGACCCAGTACTTC,CASSPGTSGRLETQYF
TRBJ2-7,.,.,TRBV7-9,TGTGCTAGCAGCCTAGAGGGGTTAGGGGAGCAGTACTTC,CASSLEGLGEQYF
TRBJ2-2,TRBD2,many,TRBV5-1,TGCGCCAGCAGCCCCGGGGGGGCCGGGGAGCTGTTTTTT,CASSPGGAGELFF